These T cell receptor beta chains were read from a single sample in a study of blood T cell repertoires in COVID-19. Method: immunoSEQ multiplex PCR; TCRdb's copy keeps in-frame clones and lacks some. The sample lists over 95,000 clones; 84% were seen once. The sequenced material came from peripheral blood. The receptors derive from a man between 65 and 85 years old with active or convalescent COVID-19. CDR3s include the opening cysteine and the closing phenylalanine or tryptophan. D genes are given only for firm matches. Clone size is stated in some rows and not others, as once, few, many or a class when expanded.

TRBJ1-1 | . | TRBV2 | TRBD1 | CASRGGDRESFF | TGTGCCAGCAGGGGGGGGGACAGGGAGTCTTTCTTT
TRBJ2-2 | . | TRBV6-5 | TRBD1 | CASSSGQGVNGELFF | TGTGCCAGCAGTTCGGGACAGGGGGTTAACGGGGAGCTGTTTTTT
TRBJ1-5 | . | TRBV4-3 | . | CASSQEHGNQPQHF | TGCGCCAGCAGCCAAGAACATGGCAATCAGCCCCAGCATTTT
TRBJ2-1 | . | TRBV7-3 | TRBD2 | CASSLIPSGGTEQFF | TGTGCCAGCAGCTTAATACCTAGCGGGGGGACAGAGCAGTTCTTC
TRBJ1-3 | . | TRBV6-2/TRBV6-3 | . | CASSYRTISRSSGNTIYF | TGTGCCAGCAGTTACAGGACTATATCAAGAAGCTCTGGAAACACCATATATTTT
TRBJ1-4 | . | TRBV2 | . | CASSEAEIFNEKLFF | TGTGCCAGCAGTGAAGCGGAGATATTTAATGAAAAACTGTTTTTT
TRBJ2-1 | . | TRBV7-2 | . | CASSLVNGGDEQFF | TGTGCCAGCAGCTTAGTTAACGGGGGAGATGAGCAGTTCTTC
TRBJ1-4 | once | TRBV4-1 | . | CASSQAPRRGSNEKLFF | TGCGCCAGCAGCCAAGCACCCCGACGAGGTAGTAATGAAAAACTGTTTTTT
TRBJ2-4 | once | TRBV7-3 | TRBD1 | CASSPTGGRSIQYF | TGTGCCAGCAGCCCCACAGGGGGCCGGAGCATTCAGTACTTC
TRBJ2-7 | . | TRBV6-2/TRBV6-3 | TRBD1 | CASSYGTGWTYEQYF | TGTGCCAGCAGTTACGGGACAGGGTGGACCTACGAGCAGTACTTC
TRBJ2-2 | few | TRBV5-5 | . | CASSLAPGTGELFF | TGTGCCAGCAGCTTGGCCCCGGGGACCGGGGAGCTGTTTTTT
TRBJ2-7 | . | TRBV5-1 | TRBD1 | CASSKQGAYEQYF | TGCGCCAGCAGCAAACAGGGGGCCTACGAGCAGTACTTC
TRBJ2-1 | . | TRBV7-2 | TRBD2 | CASSNSGGVKSGEQFF | TGTGCCAGCAGCAATAGCGGGGGGGTCAAAAGCGGTGAGCAGTTCTTC
TRBJ1-1 | . | TRBV18 | . | CASSPGTGMNTEAFF | TGTGCCAGCTCCCCAGGAACAGGTATGAACACTGAAGCTTTCTTT
TRBJ1-2 | . | TRBV5-1 | TRBD1 | CASSLDGQGYGYTF | TGCGCCAGCAGCTTGGATGGACAGGGCTATGGCTACACCTTC
TRBJ1-3 | . | TRBV19 | . | CASSAGEVSGNTIYF | TGTGCCAGTAGTGCTGGGGAGGTCTCTGGAAACACCATATATTTT
TRBJ1-1 | . | TRBV11-2 | TRBD1 | CASSQPGTGMNTEAFF | TGTGCCAGCAGCCAACCCGGGACAGGTATGAACACTGAAGCTTTCTTT
TRBJ1-2 | . | TRBV30 | TRBD1 | CAWKQGAYGYTF | TGTGCCTGGAAACAGGGGGCCTATGGCTACACCTTC
TRBJ2-6 | once | TRBV5-1 | . | CASSFGATGANVLTF | TGCGCCAGCAGCTTCGGAGCAACTGGGGCCAACGTCCTGACTTTC
TRBJ2-3 | . | TRBV6-4 | TRBD2 | CASSRTSGGAEHTQYF | TGTGCCAGCAGCCGGACTAGCGGGGGGGCGGAACATACGCAGTATTTT
TRBJ1-2 | . | TRBV30 | TRBD1 | CAWSSGTGSYGYTF | TGTGCCTGGAGTTCCGGGACAGGGTCCTATGGCTACACCTTC
TRBJ2-2 | once | TRBV6-6 | TRBD1 | CASNPAGRGYTGELFF | TGTGCCAGCAACCCGGCGGGCAGGGGGTATACCGGGGAGCTGTTTTTT
TRBJ2-3 | . | TRBV2 | TRBD2 | CASSEYSGGTDTQYF | TGTGCCAGCAGTGAATACAGCGGGGGCACAGATACGCAGTATTTT
TRBJ1-2 | once | TRBV2 | . | CASSPQTDYGYTF | TGTGCCAGCAGCCCCCAGACAGACTATGGCTACACCTTC
TRBJ1-6 | once | TRBV6-6 | TRBD1 | CASSQDRGGSPLHF | TGTGCCAGCAGCCAAGACAGGGGAGGTTCACCCCTCCACTTT
TRBJ2-1 | . | TRBV20-1 | TRBD2 | CSASRSGDYNEQFF | TGCAGTGCTAGTCGCAGCGGGGACTACAATGAGCAGTTCTTC
TRBJ2-7 | . | TRBV10-3 | TRBD2 | CAIRGGSSYEQYF | TGTGCCATCCGCGGGGGAAGCTCCTACGAGCAGTACTTC
TRBJ1-4 | . | TRBV5-5 | TRBD1 | CASSLTGAFNEKLFF | TGTGCCAGCAGCCTTACAGGGGCCTTTAATGAAAAACTGTTTTTT
TRBJ2-1 | . | TRBV28 | . | CASSLSSHEQFF | TGTGCCAGCAGTTTATCATCCCATGAGCAGTTCTTC
TRBJ2-2 | few | TRBV7-2 | TRBD1 | CASSRRTGESGELFF | TGTGCCAGCAGCCGTCGGACAGGGGAATCCGGGGAGCTGTTTTTT
TRBJ2-1 | few | TRBV30 | TRBD2 | CAWQGGTSVNNEQFF | TGTGCCTGGCAAGGAGGGACTAGCGTCAACAATGAGCAGTTCTTC
TRBJ1-2 | . | TRBV12-3/TRBV12-4 | . | CASSLNGGYGYTF | TGTGCCAGCAGTTTAAATGGAGGGTACGGCTACACCTTC
TRBJ1-2 | . | TRBV11-2 | TRBD1 | CASSLAGGSGYTF | TGTGCCAGCAGCTTGGCAGGGGGCTCGGGCTACACCTTC
TRBJ2-2 | . | TRBV7-2 | TRBD1 | CASSLGTGGSTGELFF | TGTGCCAGCAGCTTAGGTACAGGGGGTAGCACCGGGGAGCTGTTTTTT
TRBJ2-3 | once | TRBV5-1 | TRBD2 | CASSSTLAGGGNTQYF | TGCGCCAGCAGCTCAACCCTAGCGGGGGGGGGAAATACGCAGTATTTT
TRBJ1-1 | . | TRBV7-3 | . | CASSYIQNTEAFF | TGTGCCAGCAGCTATATACAGAACACTGAAGCTTTCTTT
TRBJ1-5 | . | TRBV28 | . | CASNNVGGVYQPQHF | TGTGCCAGCAACAACGTAGGGGGAGTTTATCAGCCCCAGCATTTT
TRBJ1-1 | . | TRBV5-1 | . | CASSLRVDRNTEAFF | TGCGCCAGCAGCTTGCGGGTCGACAGGAACACTGAAGCTTTCTTT
TRBJ1-1 | . | TRBV7-9 | . | CASSLWGSGKPEAFF | TGTGCCAGCAGCTTATGGGGCTCAGGGAAGCCTGAAGCTTTCTTT
TRBJ2-7 | once | TRBV28 | . | CASETALRGEQYF | TGTGCCAGCGAGACAGCTCTACGAGGAGAGCAGTACTTC
TRBJ1-1 | few | TRBV6-4 | . | CASSHPGLEAFF | TGTGCCAGCAGTCATCCAGGGCTTGAAGCTTTCTTT
TRBJ1-5 | once | TRBV10-3 | . | CAISESAGAGQPQHF | TGTGCCATCAGTGAGTCCGCGGGGGCCGGTCAGCCCCAGCATTTT
TRBJ2-7 | . | TRBV6-2/TRBV6-3 | TRBD2 | CASSYGLAAYEQYF | TGTGCCAGCAGTTACGGACTAGCGGCCTACGAGCAGTACTTC
TRBJ2-7 | . | TRBV6-5 | . | CASSRTATASYEQYF | TGTGCCAGCAGCCGGACAGCCACCGCTTCCTACGAGCAGTACTTC
TRBJ1-5 | . | TRBV7-9 | TRBD1 | CASSLGTGGSQPQHF | TGTGCCAGCAGCTTAGGGACAGGGGGTAGTCAGCCCCAGCATTTT
TRBJ1-3 | . | TRBV19 | . | CASSLMSSGNTIYF | TGTGCCAGTAGTCTGATGAGCTCTGGAAACACCATATATTTT
TRBJ2-1 | . | TRBV28 | TRBD2 | CASSRQTGLAAFF | TGTGCCAGCAGTCGCCAAACGGGACTAGCTGCGTTCTTC
TRBJ2-5 | once | TRBV7-8 | TRBD2 | CASSPPGREETQYF | TGTGCCAGCAGCCCTCCGGGGAGGGAAGAGACCCAGTACTTC
TRBJ1-6 | . | TRBV5-8 | . | CASSPPGVYNSPLHF | TGTGCCAGCAGCCCACCGGGAGTCTATAATTCACCCCTCCACTTT
TRBJ1-2 | . | TRBV28 | TRBD1 | CASSFPTGQGDGYTF | TGTGCCAGCAGTTTTCCTACGGGACAGGGAGATGGCTACACCTTC
TRBJ1-1 | few | TRBV9 | TRBD1 | CASSFTGGPNTEAFF | TGTGCCAGCAGCTTCACAGGGGGCCCGAACACTGAAGCTTTCTTT
TRBJ2-3 | . | TRBV3-1/TRBV3-2 | TRBD1 | CASSQQGQLDTQYF | TGTGCCAGCAGCCAACAGGGACAGTTGGATACGCAGTATTTT
TRBJ1-3 | . | TRBV18 | . | CASSPVAEAGNTIYF | TGTGCCAGCTCACCAGTTGCGGAAGCTGGAAACACCATATATTTT
TRBJ1-1 | few | TRBV5-1 | . | CASSSSTGLGDTEAFF | TGCGCCAGCAGTTCATCTACAGGGCTGGGGGACACTGAAGCTTTCTTT
TRBJ2-7 | few | TRBV6-2/TRBV6-3 | . | CASSLGAAYEQYF | TGTGCCAGCAGCCTCGGAGCCGCCTACGAGCAGTACTTC
TRBJ1-1 | . | TRBV24-1 | TRBD1 | CATSDLAAGGKNTEAFF | TGTGCCACCAGTGATTTGGCCGCAGGGGGGAAGAACACTGAAGCTTTCTTT
TRBJ2-3 | . | TRBV3-1/TRBV3-2 | TRBD2 | CASSQGLAGGTDTQYF | TGTGCCAGCAGCCAAGGACTAGCGGGGGGCACAGATACGCAGTATTTT
TRBJ2-2 | . | TRBV7-2 | TRBD2 | CASSLELAGGELFF | TGTGCCAGCAGCTTAGAACTAGCGGGGGGGGAGCTGTTTTTT
TRBJ1-1 | . | TRBV18 | TRBD1 | CASSQQGEVWTEAFF | TGTGCCAGCTCTCAACAGGGGGAGGTTTGGACTGAAGCTTTCTTT
TRBJ1-2 | . | TRBV23-1 | . | CASSSHRQNYGYTF | TGCGCCAGCAGTTCCCATCGACAGAACTATGGCTACACCTTC